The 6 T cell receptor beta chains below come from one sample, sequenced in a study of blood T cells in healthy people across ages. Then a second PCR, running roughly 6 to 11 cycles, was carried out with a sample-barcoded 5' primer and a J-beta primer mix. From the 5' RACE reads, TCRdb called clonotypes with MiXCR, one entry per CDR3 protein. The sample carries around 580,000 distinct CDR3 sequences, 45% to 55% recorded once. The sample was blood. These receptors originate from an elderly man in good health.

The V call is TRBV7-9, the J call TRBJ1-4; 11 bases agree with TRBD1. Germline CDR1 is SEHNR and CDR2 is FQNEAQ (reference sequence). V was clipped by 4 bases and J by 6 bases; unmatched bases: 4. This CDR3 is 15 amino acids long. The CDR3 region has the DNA TGTGCCAGCAGCTCCCGGGACAGGGGGGATGAAAAACTGTTTTTT. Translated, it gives CASSSRDRGDEKLFF. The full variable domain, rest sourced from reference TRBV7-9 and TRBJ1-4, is DTGVSQNPRHKITKRGQNVTFRCDPISEHNRLYWYRQTLGQGPEFLTYFQNEAQLEKSRLLSDRFSAERPKGSFSTLEIQRTEQGDSAMYLCASSSRDRGDEKLFFGSGTQLSVL.

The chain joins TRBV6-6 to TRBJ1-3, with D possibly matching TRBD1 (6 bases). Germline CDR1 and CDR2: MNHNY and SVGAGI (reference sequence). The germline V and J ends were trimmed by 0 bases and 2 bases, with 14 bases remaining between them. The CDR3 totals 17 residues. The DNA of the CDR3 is TGTGCCAGCAGTTACTCGAATCGCAGGGGCGCTGGAAACACCATATATTTT. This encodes CASSYSNRRGAGNTIYF.

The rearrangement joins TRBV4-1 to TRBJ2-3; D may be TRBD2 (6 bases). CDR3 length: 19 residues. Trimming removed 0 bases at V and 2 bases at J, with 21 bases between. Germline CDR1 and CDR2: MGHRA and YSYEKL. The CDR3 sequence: CASSQERGGGAGTTDTQYF. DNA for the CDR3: TGCGCCAGCAGCCAAGAACGGGGCGGCGGGGCGGGGACCACAGATACGCAGTATTTT.

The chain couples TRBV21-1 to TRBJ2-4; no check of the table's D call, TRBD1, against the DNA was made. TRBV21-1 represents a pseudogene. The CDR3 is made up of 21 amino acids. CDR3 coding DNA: TGTGCCAGCAGGACCGGACAGGCCCTAACCAACTCCTCTTTAGCCAAAAACATTCAGTACTTC. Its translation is CASRTGQALTNSSLAKNIQYF.

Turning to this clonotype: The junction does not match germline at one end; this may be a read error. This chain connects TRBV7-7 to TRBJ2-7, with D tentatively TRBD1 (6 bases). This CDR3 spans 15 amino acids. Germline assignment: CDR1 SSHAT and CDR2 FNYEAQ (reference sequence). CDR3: CASSLEPGVSYEQYF. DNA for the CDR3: TGTGCTAGCAGCTTAGAACCAGGGGTCTCCTACGAGCAGTACTTC. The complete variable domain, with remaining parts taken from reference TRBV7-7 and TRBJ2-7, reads GAGVSQSPRYKVTKRGQDVTLRCDPISSHATLYWYQQALGQGPEFLTYFNYEAQPDKSGLPSDRFSAERPEGSISTLTIQRTEQRDSAMYRCASSLEPGVSYEQYFGPGTRLTVT.

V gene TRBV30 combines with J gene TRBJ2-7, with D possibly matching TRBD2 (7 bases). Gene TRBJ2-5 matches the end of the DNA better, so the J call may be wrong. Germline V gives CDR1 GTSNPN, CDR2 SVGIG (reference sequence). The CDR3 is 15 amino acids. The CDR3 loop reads CAWSQIGGRGETQYF. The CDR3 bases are TGTGCCTGGAGTCAAATCGGGGGGCGCGGGGAGACCCAGTACTTC.